This T cell receptor (beta chain) was profiled in a study of T cells in Graves' hyperthyroidism and ophthalmopathy. General study findings and limits: From stable hyperthyroidism, ophthalmopathy was separated by a 13 V-J model.

The hyperthyroidism patients had all been newly diagnosed, and their disease duration was under 2 months. Their ages ranged from 18 to 65 years. Thyroid ultrasound and orbital computed tomography, with clinical symptoms and serum thyroxine and TRAb, informed diagnoses. Cells are PBMCs isolated from approximately 9.2 ml of fresh blood. CDR3 length equals 15 residues. V shed 6 bases, J shed 9 bases, and the junction held 9 bases outside the gene matches. Germline CDR1 SGHTA, CDR2 FQGNSA. In its sample, this clonotype was seen once. Its target is not known. Amplification yielded TCR beta CDR3 regions, with RNA transcripts as the source. TCR CDR3 underwent first-round RT-PCR with the HTBI primer set. Each CDR3 protein gets one entry after TCRdb re-called the multiplex PCR reads with MiXCR. The sample comprises roughly 700,000 distinct CDR3 sequences, under 45% of which are singletons, and less than 40% rests with the top ten.

Sample: blood. The origin of this receptor is a woman between 40 and 55 years old with Graves' hyperthyroidism. This chain joins TRBV7-2 and TRBJ1-6; 9 bases are a match to TRBD1. The CDR3 protein is CASSSPLTGGSPLHF. The CDR3 DNA reads TGTGCCAGCAGTTCCCCGTTGACAGGGGGTTCACCCCTCCACTTT.